This TCR beta chain was identified in a study of OX40 agonist ivuxolimab in advanced cancers. Looking at the study overall: In this cohort, patients received ivuxolimab, an agonistic anti-OX40 (CD134) antibody. Prior checkpoint blockade (anti-PD-1, anti-PD-L1 or anti-CTLA-4) was permitted; approximately 44% had it. Patient treatment consisted of intravenous ivuxolimab administration every 2 weeks at 0.01 to 10 mg/kg.

Sequencing was performed with immunoSEQ multiplex PCR; in TCRdb, only in-frame clones are kept and a portion is missing. This sample carries more than 20,000 clones, around 75% of them seen once, and the ten largest clones take approximately 18%. Germline values: CDR1 SGHTA, CDR2 FQGNSA. The CDR3 is 14 residues long. The V gene lost 3 bases and the J gene lost 5 bases, with 11 bases spanning the gap. This receptor was taken from an adult with an advanced solid tumor such as melanoma, head and neck, liver or kidney cancer. This rearrangement joins TRBV7-2 to TRBJ2-1; D gene ambiguous. Sequenced material: CD4+ or CD8+ T cells sorted from blood, taken in a trial of the OX40 agonist ivuxolimab. CDR3 amino acids: CASSFSRVDNEQFF. DNA for the CDR3: TGTGCCAGCAGCTTTTCTAGGGTAGACAATGAGCAGTTCTTC.